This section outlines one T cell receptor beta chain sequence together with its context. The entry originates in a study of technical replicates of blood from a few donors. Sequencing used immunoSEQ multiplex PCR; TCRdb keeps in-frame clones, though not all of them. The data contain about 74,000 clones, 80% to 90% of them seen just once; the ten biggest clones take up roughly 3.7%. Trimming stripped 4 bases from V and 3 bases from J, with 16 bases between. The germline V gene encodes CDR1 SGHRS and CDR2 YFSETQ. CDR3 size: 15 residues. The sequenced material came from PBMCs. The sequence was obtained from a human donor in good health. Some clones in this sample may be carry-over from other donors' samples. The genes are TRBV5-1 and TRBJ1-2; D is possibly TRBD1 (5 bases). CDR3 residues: CASSPDGGTDYGYTF. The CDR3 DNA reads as TGCGCCAGCAGCCCGGATGGGGGGACGGACTATGGCTACACCTTC.